These T cell receptor beta chains were read from a single sample in a study of early T cells in non-severe SARS-CoV-2 infection. TCRdb re-analysed the 5' RACE reads in MiXCR, keeping a single row per CDR3 protein. The sample lists tens of thousands of distinct CDR3 sequences; 4% to 5% were seen once. The sequenced sample consisted of whole blood. The receptors derive from an adult who was a healthcare worker with PCR-confirmed SARS-CoV-2 infection or an uninfected control (not recorded which). The CDR3 runs from the conserved cysteine through the conserved F or W. Each record gives: J gene, clone size, D gene, V gene, CDR3 DNA, CDR3 protein. The D gene is left open where the match is weak. Where a row states a size, it is once, few, many or the class of an expanded clone; other rows omit it.

>TRBJ1-1|many|NA|TRBV5-5
TGTGCCAGCAGCTTACTAGTGGGCACTGAAGCTTTCTTT
CASSLLVGTEAFF
>TRBJ1-5|many|TRBD1|TRBV7-8
TGTGCCAGCAGCTTACAGGACAGGGACAATCAGCCCCAGCATTTT
CASSLQDRDNQPQHF
>TRBJ1-1|many|NA|TRBV4-2
TGTGCCAGCAGCCAAGATTCACCCGACACTGAAGCTTTCTTT
CASSQDSPDTEAFF
>TRBJ2-1|many|NA|TRBV6-2/TRBV6-3
TGTGCCAGCAGTTACCCTCGACCTGAGCAGTTCTTC
CASSYPRPEQFF
>TRBJ2-7|many|NA|TRBV5-4
TGTGCCAGCAGCATCCGGCAGGGGCGTTCCTACGAGCAGTACTTC
CASSIRQGRSYEQYF
>TRBJ2-7|NA|TRBD2|TRBV6-2/TRBV6-3
TGTGCCAGCAGTTTTTCGACTAGCGGGACCTACGAGCAGTACTTC
CASSFSTSGTYEQYF
>TRBJ2-6|many|NA|TRBV19
TGTGCCAGTAAAGGAGCTGGGGCCAACGTCCTGACTTTC
CASKGAGANVLTF
>TRBJ2-1|many|TRBD1|TRBV7-2
TGTGCCACCCAAGACAGGGCTTACAATGAGCAGTTCTTC
CATQDRAYNEQFF
>TRBJ2-2|many|NA|TRBV5-1
TGCGCCAGCAGGGGATCGGGGGAGCTGTTTTTT
CASRGSGELFF
>TRBJ2-3|many|TRBD2|TRBV5-6
TGTGCCAGCAGCTTGGTTGTGGGGGGGAACACAGATACGCAGTATTTT
CASSLVVGGNTDTQYF
>TRBJ2-3|many|TRBD2|TRBV10-3
TGTGCCATCAGTGATCCTAGCGGGCTTCGTAGCACAGATACGCAGTATTTT
CAISDPSGLRSTDTQYF
>TRBJ2-5|many|NA|TRBV7-2
TGTGCCAGCAGCTTAAGGGGCAGGGAAGAGACCCAGTACTTC
CASSLRGREETQYF
>TRBJ2-1|many|NA|TRBV2
TGTGCCAGCAGCCAAGAGGGGCGAGGGCAGTTCTTC
CASSQEGRGQFF
>TRBJ2-6|many|NA|TRBV9
TGTGCCAGCAGCGTAACGGGGGCAGCTGGGGCCAACGTCCTGACTTTC
CASSVTGAAGANVLTF
>TRBJ2-7|many|TRBD2|TRBV7-8
TGTGCCAGCAGCTCCTCCTGGGCCAGCGGGGTCTACGAGCAGTACTTC
CASSSSWASGVYEQYF
>TRBJ2-1|many|NA|TRBV5-1
TGCGCCAGCAGCTTGCAAACTAACAATGAGCAGTTCTTC
CASSLQTNNEQFF
>TRBJ1-1|many|TRBD1|TRBV25-1
TGTGCCAGCAGTCTTTGGGACAGCGCTGGGACTGAAGCTTTCTTT
CASSLWDSAGTEAFF
>TRBJ2-7|many|NA|TRBV2
TGTGCCAGCAGTGTTTCCGGGATCGAGCAGTACTTC
CASSVSGIEQYF
>TRBJ2-3|many|TRBD2|TRBV2
TGTGCCAGCGACGGGACTAGCTATAATACGCAGTATTTT
CASDGTSYNTQYF
>TRBJ1-5|many|TRBD1|TRBV27
TGTGCCAGCAGTAGGGACAGATTCCAGGCCCAGCATTTT
CASSRDRFQAQHF
>TRBJ2-1|NA|NA|TRBV5-1
TGCGCCAGCAGCTCCCAACTAGGGCTTGGCTCCTACAATGAGCAGTTCTTC
CASSSQLGLGSYNEQFF
>TRBJ2-3|NA|TRBD2|TRBV10-3
TGTGCCATCAGTGCTGGACTAGCGGGATCCACAGATACGCAGTATTTT
CAISAGLAGSTDTQYF
>TRBJ1-5|many|NA|TRBV5-6
TGTGCCAGCAGCTTGTGGGGGCGCGTTAGCAATCAGCCCCAGCATTTT
CASSLWGRVSNQPQHF
>TRBJ2-3|many|TRBD1|TRBV7-6
TGTGCCAGCAGCTCCCTCGGACAGGGTAGTTTTCTGGATACGCAGTATTTT
CASSSLGQGSFLDTQYF
>TRBJ2-3|many|NA|TRBV29-1
TGCAGCGTTATGGGACTTAGCACAGATACGCAGTATTTT
CSVMGLSTDTQYF
>TRBJ2-3|many|TRBD2|TRBV3-1
TGTGCCAGCAGCCAAGATCGCCGGGGGGGAAGCACAGATACGCAGTATTTT
CASSQDRRGGSTDTQYF
>TRBJ2-1|many|TRBD2|TRBV29-1
TGCAGCGCCTTGATAGCGGGGGGCGTAAATGAGCAGTTCTTC
CSALIAGGVNEQFF
>TRBJ2-7|many|TRBD2|TRBV24-1
TGTGCCACCAGCGAGGGACTAGCGGGGGGAGAGCAGTACTTC
CATSEGLAGGEQYF
>TRBJ1-5|many|NA|TRBV29-1
TGCGAAGGAGGGAGGGATCAGCCCCAGCATTTT
CEGGRDQPQHF
>TRBJ1-2|many|NA|TRBV9
TGTGCCAGCAGCGTAGTCTCCCATGCTTTGGATGGCTACACCTTC
CASSVVSHALDGYTF
>TRBJ2-1|few|NA|TRBV3-1
TGTGCCAGCAGCCAAGCTAGCTTTAACAATGAGCAGTTCTTC
CASSQASFNNEQFF
>TRBJ1-2|many|NA|TRBV18
TGTGCCAGCTCGTCCGACAGGAGCTATGGCTACACCTTC
CASSSDRSYGYTF
>TRBJ2-7|many|TRBD2|TRBV10-3
TGTGCCATCAGTCCCTCCAGAGGGGAGGGAACGGACTACGAGCAGTACTTC
CAISPSRGEGTDYEQYF
>TRBJ2-3|many|NA|TRBV20-1
TGCAGTGCTAGTCATATAGATACGCAGTATTTT
CSASHIDTQYF
>TRBJ2-5|few|TRBD2|TRBV7-3
TGTGCCAGCAGCCCACGGGTAGCGGGAGGGCCGGAGACCCAGTACTTC
CASSPRVAGGPETQYF
>TRBJ2-1|many|TRBD2|TRBV20-1
TGCAGTGCTAAAGGGACTAGAAGGGTCAATGAGCAGTTCTTC
CSAKGTRRVNEQFF
>TRBJ2-3|NA|NA|TRBV25-1
TGTGCCAGCACACTGGGAGTAACTATAACAGATACGCAGTATTTT
CASTLGVTITDTQYF
>TRBJ2-1|many|NA|TRBV28
TGTGCCAGCACCAGCACACGACCCAATGAGCAGTTCTTC
CASTSTRPNEQFF
>TRBJ1-4|many|TRBD1|TRBV11-3
TGTGCCAGCAGCTCAGGACAGGGGGATGAAAAACTGTTTTTT
CASSSGQGDEKLFF
>TRBJ2-3|few|NA|TRBV7-2
TGTGCCAGCAGCTTATCAAGGCAGGGTGGGACGCAGTATTTT
CASSLSRQGGTQYF
>TRBJ2-3|many|NA|TRBV28
TGTGCCAGCAGTTTCGCTGGGGGCACAGATACGCAGTATTTT
CASSFAGGTDTQYF
>TRBJ2-2|NA|NA|TRBV11-2
TGTGCCAGCAGCTTAGCTAAGATCCGGCTGTTTTTT
CASSLAKIRLFF
>TRBJ1-3|few|NA|TRBV4-3
TGCGCCAGCAGCCAATCGGGGACCGACTCTGGAAACACCATATATTTT
CASSQSGTDSGNTIYF
>TRBJ2-2|many|TRBD1|TRBV7-9
TGTGCCAGCAGCCCCGTACAGGGGGCATGGGACACCGGGGAGCTGTTTTTT
CASSPVQGAWDTGELFF
>TRBJ2-1|many|TRBD1|TRBV24-1
TGTGCCACCAGTGATCGAGGGACAGTAACCTACAATGAGCAGTTCTTC
CATSDRGTVTYNEQFF
>TRBJ1-1|many|NA|TRBV4-1
TGCGCCAGCAGCTTTTCATCTAGGGGAGCGCCGGATGAAGCTTTCTTT
CASSFSSRGAPDEAFF
>TRBJ2-3|many|NA|TRBV7-8
TGTGCCAGCAGCCTAGGGGGGATGGGCACATTGGATACGCAGTATTTT
CASSLGGMGTLDTQYF
>TRBJ1-4|many|TRBD1|TRBV7-9
TGTGCCAGCAGCCCGCCGGGACAGTCATCAACTAATGAAAAACTGTTTTTT
CASSPPGQSSTNEKLFF
>TRBJ2-7|many|NA|TRBV7-2
TGTGCCAGCAGCCTTATTGGGCGGGACAGCTACGAGCAGTACTTC
CASSLIGRDSYEQYF
>TRBJ1-6|many|NA|TRBV19
TGTGCCAGCCGAAGGTCCTATAATTCACCCCTCCACTTT
CASRRSYNSPLHF
>TRBJ2-7|many|TRBD1|TRBV4-1
TGCGCCAGCAGCCAAGATCCGGGACAGGGCCTCTACGAGCAGTACTTC
CASSQDPGQGLYEQYF
>TRBJ1-6|NA|NA|TRBV7-3
TGTGCCAGCAGCGTAGGAGGGTCCCATTCACCCCTCCACTTT
CASSVGGSHSPLHF